This entry describes one T cell receptor (beta chain). At one end, the junction sequence differs from germline, possibly due to a read error. This specimen comes from a study of blood T cells in healthy people across ages. A second PCR, run for roughly 7 to 12 cycles, used a sample-barcoded 5' primer plus a J-beta primer mix. One entry per CDR3 protein results from TCRdb running MiXCR on the 5' RACE reads. Of hundreds of thousands of distinct CDR3 sequences in the sample, 32% were seen once. Germline values: CDR1 SGHVS, CDR2 FQNEAQ. CDR3 length: 14 residues. V and J are TRBV7-8 and TRBJ1-2; D gene uncertain. Sequences were obtained from blood. The receptor was isolated from an elderly woman in good health. The CDR3 bases are TGTGCCAGCAACTTAGCCGGATCTAACTATGGCTACACCTTC. It translates to CASNLAGSNYGYTF.